The 10 T cell receptor beta chains listed next were all sequenced from one sample in a study of blood T cell repertoires in COVID-19. Assay used: immunoSEQ multiplex PCR; TCRdb lists only in-frame clones, some missing. The data show 70,000 to 90,000 clones, 85% seen once. Sequencing input: peripheral blood. These receptors all stem from a man in his fifties or sixties with COVID-19, enrolled during active disease.

The V call is TRBV7-3, the J call TRBJ1-3; possibly TRBD1 for D (5 bases). CDR3 length: 14 amino acids. Trimming removed 6 bases from V and 7 bases from J, with 16 bases in between. The germline V gene encodes CDR1 SGHTA and CDR2 FQGTGA. The CDR3 sequence is CASSQGPAGNTIYF. In DNA form, the CDR3 reads TGTGCCAGCAGTCAGGGCCCTGCAGGGAACACCATATATTTT.

J is TRBJ1-2 and V is TRBV30, with D unclear. The CDR3 has 12 amino acids. In germline, CDR1 is GTSNPN, CDR2 SVGIG (reference sequence). The germline V and J ends were trimmed by 3 bases and 3 bases, with 8 bases remaining between them. In DNA, the CDR3 is TGTGCCTGGAGGGGCAGAGACTATGGCTACACCTTC. It specifies CAWRGRDYGYTF.

This clone was detected only a few times. This chain joins TRBV28 and TRBJ2-5; 8 bases agree with TRBD1. V shed 2 bases and J 7 bases; nucleotides not matched to a gene: 9. The CDR3 length is 15 residues. Germline loops: CDR1 MDHEN, CDR2 SYDVKM. The CDR3 DNA reads as TGTGCCAGCAGTTTAGTGGACAGGGTGGTCGGGACCCAGTACTTC. This translates into CASSLVDRVVGTQYF.

This chain joins TRBV19 and TRBJ2-5; 12 bases fit TRBD1. CDR1 and CDR2 (germline): LNHDA, SQIVND (reference sequence). V trimming: 5 bases; J trimming: 5 bases; junction bases outside the gene matches: 9. This CDR3 is built from 16 residues. CDR3 DNA: TGTGCCAGTAGTCTACCCGGGACAGGGGGCGTCGAGACCCAGTACTTC. Protein sequence: CASSLPGTGGVETQYF.

The chain combines TRBV7-9 with TRBJ1-4, with 8 bases fitting TRBD1. V shed 4 bases, J shed 10 bases, and the junction held 8 bases outside the gene matches. CDR1 SEHNR and CDR2 FQNEAQ come from the germline V gene (reference sequence). This CDR3 has 14 residues. The CDR3: CASSSGQGFVKLFF. CDR3 nucleotide sequence: TGTGCCAGCAGCTCCGGACAGGGTTTCGTAAAACTGTTTTTT. Full variable domain (outside the CDR3, taken from reference TRBV7-9 and TRBJ1-4): DTGVSQNPRHKITKRGQNVTFRCDPISEHNRLYWYRQTLGQGPEFLTYFQNEAQLEKSRLLSDRFSAERPKGSFSTLEIQRTEQGDSAMYLCASSSGQGFVKLFFGSGTQLSVL.

The chain links TRBV7-3 to TRBJ2-1; no firm D call. The CDR3 sequence is 13 residues long. V lost 1 base, J lost 8 bases, and 9 bases lay in between. CDR1 and CDR2 (germline): SGHTA, FQGTGA. CDR3 loop: CASSLMVSYEQFF. The CDR3 coding sequence is TGTGCCAGCAGCTTAATGGTTAGTTATGAGCAGTTCTTC.

The CDR3 DNA reads as TGTGCCAGCAGCCGCGGGGTGGGGGTATATGGCTACACCTTC. It yields the protein CASSRGVGVYGYTF. V is TRBV3-1 (or the pseudogene TRBV3-2) and J is TRBJ1-2, with D possibly TRBD1 on 5 matching bases. With 4 bases removed from V and 5 bases from J, the gap between germline ends came to 14 bases. The CDR3 runs to 14 residues. Germline lookup yields CDR1 LGHDT and CDR2 YNNKEL (reference sequence).

This clone appeared once. This chain joins TRBV27 and TRBJ1-1, with TRBD1 matching 7 bases. The junction had 4 bases not matched to a gene; V was cut back by 5 bases and J by 1 base. Germline assignment: CDR1 MNHEY and CDR2 SMNVEV (reference sequence). CDR3 size: 14 residues. CDR3 coding DNA: TGTGCCAGCAGTGCTGGACAGGAGAACACTGAAGCTTTCTTT. Translated, it gives CASSAGQENTEAFF.

CDR3 sequence: CASSLSGWDEQFF. CDR3 DNA sequence: TGTGCCAGCAGCTTATCCGGGTGGGATGAGCAGTTCTTC. The genes are TRBV7-3 and TRBJ2-1; D is uncertain. Germline assignment: CDR1 SGHTA and CDR2 FQGTGA. CDR3 length: 13 amino acids. The germline V and J ends were trimmed by 2 bases and 8 bases, with 10 bases remaining between them.

This clone was counted a few times. The chain couples TRBV27 to TRBJ2-7; the match to TRBD2 covers 10 bases. V was pared by 4 bases and J by 6 bases, with 3 bases of the junction left unmatched. The CDR3 spans 13 residues. CDR1 MNHEY and CDR2 SMNVEV come from the germline V gene (reference sequence). The CDR3 here is CASSWTSGIEQYF. As DNA, the CDR3 is TGTGCCAGCAGTTGGACTAGCGGTATCGAGCAGTACTTC.